Below, 30 T cell receptor beta chains from the same sample are listed, as sequenced in a study of T cells after yellow fever vaccination. Via MiXCR, TCRdb re-called the 5' RACE reads, giving one row per CDR3 protein. The repertoire holds fewer than 450,000 distinct CDR3 sequences, with roughly 12% as singletons. Sequenced material: PBMCs, taken on the day of the first yellow fever vaccination. These receptors were collected from a man aged 18 to 35 who received the YFV17D yellow fever vaccine.

The rearrangement uses TRBV29-1 and TRBJ2-3; tentative D call: TRBD1 (5 bases). The V gene's germline CDR1 is SQVTM and CDR2 ANQGSEA. The V end lost 6 bases, the J end lost 5 bases, and 15 bases lay between the germline ends. This CDR3 is 13 amino acids long. CDR3 in amino acids: CSVGLTQKDTQYF. In DNA, the CDR3 is TGCAGCGTGGGGCTAACTCAGAAAGATACGCAGTATTTT.

The rearrangement uses TRBV12-3 or TRBV12-4 and TRBJ2-7, with 7 bases identical to TRBD1. The CDR3 is 15 amino acids. The J segment lost 0 bases and the V segment lost 6 bases, leaving 8 bases of the junction unmatched. The CDR3, as DNA: TGTGCCAGCAGACCCTCGTCAGGGGGCTCCTACGAGCAGTACTTC. It codes for CASRPSSGGSYEQYF.

This sequence joins TRBV2 and TRBJ1-1; the match to TRBD1 covers 7 bases. With V trimmed by 6 bases and J by 5 bases, 9 bases remained unmatched. Germline values: CDR1 SNHLY, CDR2 FYNNEI. The CDR3 is 14 residues long. The CDR3 reads CASRGKTGNTEAFF. CDR3 nucleotides: TGTGCCAGCAGGGGCAAGACAGGGAATACTGAAGCTTTCTTT.

This clonotype occurred a few times. This rearrangement joins TRBV2 to TRBJ2-5; D not resolved. V lost 1 base to trimming and J lost 2 bases, with 11 bases between them. Germline CDR1 SNHLY, CDR2 FYNNEI. CDR3 size: 15 residues. CDR3 loop: CASSEDNWGQETQYF. The CDR3 region has the DNA TGTGCCAGCAGTGAAGACAACTGGGGTCAAGAGACCCAGTACTTC.

This clonotype occurred a few times. This sequence joins TRBV6-1 and TRBJ2-3; a weak D match, TRBD2 (7 bases). The ends were cut back, 4 bases at V and 7 bases at J, with 15 bases in the middle. Per the germline V gene, CDR1 is MNHNS and CDR2 is SASEGT. The CDR3 has 14 residues. DNA of the CDR3: TGTGCCAGCAGTGGGAAGGGGGGGCCGAATACGCAGTATTTT. It translates to CASSGKGGPNTQYF.

This chain links TRBV7-9 with TRBJ1-2; no clear D. Looked up from germline, CDR1 is SEHNR and CDR2 is FQNEAQ (reference sequence). This CDR3 is built from 12 residues. The germline V and J ends were trimmed by 5 bases and 5 bases, with 9 bases remaining between them. The CDR3 spells CASSAGIYGYTF. The CDR3 nucleotides are TGTGCCAGCAGCGCAGGAATATATGGCTACACCTTC.

This clonotype was picked up many times. The chain joins TRBV12-3 or TRBV12-4 to TRBJ1-2; possibly TRBD1 for D (5 bases). The ends were cut back, 6 bases at V and 4 bases at J, with 12 bases in the middle. This CDR3 is built from 13 residues. The CDR3 sequence is CASSPRGGYGYTF. In DNA, the CDR3 is TGTGCCAGCAGCCCGAGGGGCGGCTATGGCTACACCTTC.

This chain joins TRBV5-4 and TRBJ1-2, with TRBD1 as a possible D gene (5 bases). Per the germline V gene, CDR1 is SGHNT and CDR2 is YYREEE (reference sequence). The CDR3 is 13 residues long. V lost 6 bases and J 8 bases, leaving 17 bases between the germline ends. CDR3 nucleotides: TGTGCCAGCAAAGTATCAGAAAGGGGAGGCTACACCTTC. Protein product: CASKVSERGGYTF.

For the CDR3, the DNA is TGTGCCAGCAGTTATGGGAACAACGACTATGGCTACACCTTC. Its protein is CASSYGNNDYGYTF. This chain links TRBV6-2 or TRBV6-3 with TRBJ1-2; D unclear. The CDR3 spans 14 residues. V shed 3 bases and J shed 3 bases, with 11 bases lying between them. Germline CDR1 MNHEY, CDR2 SVGEGT.

This clonotype appeared many times. The chain employs TRBV12-3 or TRBV12-4 and TRBJ2-7; 7 bases are a match to TRBD2. The CDR3 spans 12 residues. The V and J ends lost 9 bases and 3 bases, in that order; junction bases with no gene match: 5. CDR3 amino acids: CASGEGFYEQYF. The CDR3 DNA reads as TGTGCCAGTGGGGAGGGTTTCTACGAGCAGTACTTC.

This clonotype has more than one count but fewer than ten. V usage is TRBV12-3 or TRBV12-4 and J usage is TRBJ1-2; D might be TRBD1 (6 bases). Trimming took 3 bases from V and 8 from J, leaving 10 bases between them. The length of the CDR3 is 12 residues. CDR3 sequence reads: CASSFSGVGYTF. The DNA for the CDR3 is TGTGCCAGCAGTTTCTCAGGGGTCGGCTACACCTTC.

Only a few counts were recorded for this clonotype. CDR3 in DNA: TGTGCCAGCAGCCCAGGGTCCCTCTCTGGAAACACCATATATTTT. It specifies CASSPGSLSGNTIYF. V is TRBV9 and J is TRBJ1-3; D is perhaps TRBD1 (5 bases). From germline, CDR1 is SGDLS and CDR2 YYNGEE. Trimming pared 4 bases from V and 0 bases from J, leaving 11 bases between. This CDR3 region has 15 residues.

This clonotype was picked up a small number of times. The chain combines TRBV7-6 with TRBJ2-7; 14 positions match TRBD2. Germline V gene sequence: CDR1 SGHVS, CDR2 FNYEAQ. The J segment lost 0 bases and the V segment lost 4 bases, leaving 5 bases of the junction unmatched. This CDR3 is built from 17 residues. CDR3 in amino acids: CASSWTSGGRSSYEQYF. CDR3 sequence (DNA): TGTGCCAGCAGCTGGACTAGCGGGGGGAGAAGCTCCTACGAGCAGTACTTC.

Only a few counts were recorded for this clonotype. The CDR3 loop is CASSEASGTGTDTQYF. CDR3 bases: TGTGCCAGCAGTGAAGCTTCCGGGACAGGGACAGATACGCAGTATTTT. This chain joins TRBV6-1 and TRBJ2-3; 9 bases are a match to TRBD1. CDR1 is MNHNS, CDR2 SASEGT, per germline. J was trimmed by 3 bases and V by 0 bases; bases with no gene match: 4. This CDR3 comprises 16 residues.

Only a few counts were recorded for this clonotype. The rearrangement links TRBV4-3 to TRBJ2-1; D gene uncertain. The CDR3 consists of 14 residues. The V and J ends lost 0 bases and 8 bases respectively, with 11 bases between them. From germline, CDR1 is LGHNA and CDR2 YSLEER. The CDR3 spells CASSQDRPGDEQFF. The CDR3 coding sequence is TGCGCCAGCAGCCAAGATCGACCAGGCGATGAGCAGTTCTTC.

This clonotype appeared a few times. CDR3 amino acids: CASSPWEKETQYF. The CDR3 DNA sequence: TGCGCCAGCAGCCCCTGGGAGAAAGAGACCCAGTACTTC. The chain has TRBV4-1 and TRBJ2-5, with D possibly matching TRBD2 (5 bases). The V end was cut by 4 bases, the J end by 3 bases, with 9 bases between. CDR1 and CDR2 from the germline V gene are MGHRA and YSYEKL. There are 13 residues in the CDR3.

This chain links TRBV4-3 with TRBJ2-7; a possible D gene is TRBD1 (5 bases). The germline gives CDR1 LGHNA, CDR2 YSLEER. The CDR3 totals 17 residues. Deletions cut 0 bases from V and 2 bases from J, with 17 bases between. CDR3 bases: TGCGCCAGCAGCCAAGAACTGGGGCAGGTAGGAACCTACGAGCAGTACTTC. Protein sequence: CASSQELGQVGTYEQYF.

CDR3 sequence (DNA): TGTGCCAGCAGCCGTACCTCGGGACAGGGGACCCACGAGCAGTACTTC. Its translation is CASSRTSGQGTHEQYF. V is TRBV12-3 or TRBV12-4 and J is TRBJ2-7, with 10 bases identical to TRBD1. The CDR3 runs to 16 residues. J lost 5 bases, V lost 6 bases, and 13 bases had no gene match.

The sample holds a few counts of this clonotype. The gene calls are TRBV27 and TRBJ2-7; weak D call: TRBD2 (5 bases). Trimming stripped 0 bases from V and 2 bases from J, with 11 bases between. Germline V gene lookup returns CDR1 MNHEY and CDR2 SMNVEV (reference sequence). The CDR3 runs to 15 residues. In nucleotides, the CDR3 is TGTGCCAGCAGTTTATCTGTCGGGGAAACCTACGAGCAGTACTTC. Its protein is CASSLSVGETYEQYF.

This clonotype was recorded at least ten times. V and J are TRBV7-2 and TRBJ2-5, with D unclear. CDR3 length: 12 residues. Germline V gene data show CDR1 as SGHTA and CDR2 as FQGNSA. V shed 2 bases and J shed 5 bases, with 6 bases lying between them. CDR3 DNA sequence: TGTGCCAGCAGCTTACTTGGGGAGACCCAGTACTTC. This encodes CASSLLGETQYF. Full variable domain (rest looked up from reference TRBV7-2 and TRBJ2-5): GAGVSQSPSNKVTEKGKDVELRCDPISGHTALYWYRQSLGQGLEFLIYFQGNSAPDKSGLPSDRFSAERTGGSVSTLTIQRTQQEDSAVYLCASSLLGETQYFGPGTRLLVL.

A few counts support this clonotype. The chain uses TRBV5-4 and TRBJ2-3; D unclear. With 3 bases removed from V and 2 bases from J, the gap between germline ends came to 7 bases. The CDR3 is 13 amino acids. In germline, CDR1 is SGHNT, CDR2 YYREEE (reference sequence). This CDR3 reads CASSSYNTDTQYF. CDR3 bases: TGTGCCAGCAGCTCTTATAACACAGATACGCAGTATTTT.

The chain has TRBV5-6 and TRBJ2-3, with 8 nucleotides matching TRBD1. The V segment lost 2 bases and the J segment 1 base; nucleotides outside the gene matches: 6. This CDR3 region has 16 residues. Per germline, CDR1 SGHDT and CDR2 YYEEEE. CDR3 in amino acids: CASSFVWTGRTDTQYF. The CDR3 coding sequence is TGTGCCAGCAGCTTTGTTTGGACAGGGCGCACAGATACGCAGTATTTT.

This clonotype was counted a few times. In DNA, the CDR3 is TGCGCCAGCAGCTTCTCGCCGGACACGGCTAACTATGGCTACACCTTC. It yields the protein CASSFSPDTANYGYTF. This chain uses TRBV5-1 with TRBJ1-2; D possibly corresponds to TRBD1 (5 bases). Trimming cost V 2 bases and J 0 bases, with 14 bases left between them. This CDR3 has 16 residues. Per germline, CDR1 SGHRS and CDR2 YFSETQ.

This clonotype was recorded a few times. V is TRBV7-6 and J is TRBJ2-7; 10 positions agree with TRBD2. CDR3 length: 17 residues. From germline, CDR1 is SGHVS and CDR2 FNYEAQ. Trimming took 3 bases from V and 2 from J; bases not matched to a gene: 10. CDR3 nucleotides: TGTGCCAGCAGCTTTGGGGCTCCTAGCGGGGGCCCCTACGAGCAGTACTTC. It yields the protein CASSFGAPSGGPYEQYF.

This clonotype was seen more than once but under ten times. The chain is built from TRBV11-1 and TRBJ2-3; 13 bases fit TRBD2. This CDR3 contains 19 residues. Germline V gene lookup returns CDR1 SGHAT and CDR2 FQDESV (reference sequence). V shed 4 bases and J 0 bases; nucleotides not matched to a gene: 10. The CDR3: CASSSPGTSGVPSTDTQYF. In nucleotides, the CDR3 is TGTGCCAGCAGCTCGCCCGGGACTAGCGGGGTCCCTAGCACAGATACGCAGTATTTT. Based on the CDR3 plus reference TRBV11-1 and TRBJ2-3, the full variable domain is EAEVAQSPRYKITEKSQAVAFWCDPISGHATLYWYRQILGQGPELLVQFQDESVVDDSQLPKDRFSAERLKGVDSTLKIQPAELGDSAMYLCASSSPGTSGVPSTDTQYFGPGTRLTVL.

V gene TRBV7-2 combines with J gene TRBJ2-3; D may be TRBD2 (5 bases). This CDR3 has 15 amino acids. The V end lost 5 bases, the J end lost 4 bases, and 16 bases lay between the germline ends. Germline CDR1 is SGHTA and CDR2 is FQGNSA. The CDR3 region is CASSIHGARADTQYF. The CDR3 DNA reads as TGTGCCAGCAGCATCCATGGTGCGAGGGCAGATACGCAGTATTTT.

This rearrangement joins TRBV11-2 to TRBJ1-3; possible D gene TRBD1, 6 bases. V lost 6 bases and J lost 3, with 18 bases in between. Germline V gives CDR1 SGHAT, CDR2 FQNNGV. The CDR3 loop spans 16 amino acids. The CDR3 protein is CASSPRPGAIGNTIYF. The CDR3 DNA follows: TGTGCCAGCAGTCCTCGACCGGGGGCGATTGGAAACACCATATATTTT.

This chain links TRBV4-3 with TRBJ2-5; weak D call: TRBD2 (5 bases). This CDR3 is 15 amino acids long. Trimming cost V 0 bases and J 6 bases, with 14 bases left between them. CDR1 and CDR2 from the germline V gene are LGHNA and YSLEER. Written as DNA, the CDR3 is TGCGCCAGCAGCCAAGACGTTCTAGCCACGAAGACCCAGTACTTC. Protein product: CASSQDVLATKTQYF.

The chain employs TRBV7-9 and TRBJ1-6; unclear D gene. In germline, CDR1 is SEHNR, CDR2 FQNEAQ (reference sequence). The CDR3 length is 13 residues. Trimming left V 7 bases short and J 7 bases short, with 11 bases between. In nucleotides, the CDR3 is TGTGCCAGCACCTGGACGGTCAATTCACCCCTCCACTTT. Its translation is CASTWTVNSPLHF. Looking up the rest from reference TRBV7-9 and TRBJ1-6 gives the full variable domain: DTGVSQNPRHKITKRGQNVTFRCDPISEHNRLYWYRQTLGQGPEFLTYFQNEAQLEKSRLLSDRFSAERPKGSFSTLEIQRTEQGDSAMYLCASTWTVNSPLHFGNGTRLTVT.

V is TRBV7-9 and J is TRBJ1-1; D not resolved. The CDR3 is 12 residues long. Germline V gene data show CDR1 as SEHNR and CDR2 as FQNEAQ (reference sequence). The V end lost 4 bases, the J end lost 4 bases, and 7 bases lay between the germline ends. CDR3 amino acids: CASSSSSTEAFF. Here the CDR3 DNA reads TGTGCCAGCAGCTCTAGTAGCACTGAAGCTTTCTTT.